The present T cell receptor (beta chain) was sequenced within a study of blood T cell repertoires in COVID-19. Study summary: Specimens from acute and convalescent COVID-19 originated in the United States, Italy and Spain. Sample material is recorded as cDNA or gDNA derived from T cells, B-cell-depleted T cells, or PBMCs.

Germline-derived CDR1 and CDR2 are LNHDA and SQIVND (reference sequence). Trimming pared 1 base from V and 2 bases from J, leaving 21 bases between. This CDR3 contains 18 residues. In the authors' methods: Nucleated cell number was recorded as an estimate derived from reference gene primer amplification. The data were produced by immunoSEQ multiplex PCR, yet TCRdb's version contains in-frame clones alone and is incomplete. D and trimming come from the DNA, and the V and J calls and clone size come from that table. The sample consists of approximately 330,000 clones, 87% of them appearing once. The sample comprised peripheral blood. This TCR was recovered from a man between 25 and 39 years old with COVID-19, enrolled during active disease. The chain combines TRBV19 with TRBJ2-7; D is possibly TRBD1 (6 bases). CDR3 residues: CASSIGSGGQMKPYEQYF. CDR3 nucleotides: TGTGCCAGTAGTATAGGGAGCGGTGGACAGATGAAACCCTACGAGCAGTACTTC. The entire variable domain, with the rest obtained from reference TRBV19 and TRBJ2-7, is as follows: DGGITQSPKYLFRKEGQNVTLSCEQNLNHDAMYWYRQDPGQGLRLIYYSQIVNDFQKGDIAEGYSVSREKKESFPLTVTSAQKNPTAFYLCASSIGSGGQMKPYEQYFGPGTRLTVT.